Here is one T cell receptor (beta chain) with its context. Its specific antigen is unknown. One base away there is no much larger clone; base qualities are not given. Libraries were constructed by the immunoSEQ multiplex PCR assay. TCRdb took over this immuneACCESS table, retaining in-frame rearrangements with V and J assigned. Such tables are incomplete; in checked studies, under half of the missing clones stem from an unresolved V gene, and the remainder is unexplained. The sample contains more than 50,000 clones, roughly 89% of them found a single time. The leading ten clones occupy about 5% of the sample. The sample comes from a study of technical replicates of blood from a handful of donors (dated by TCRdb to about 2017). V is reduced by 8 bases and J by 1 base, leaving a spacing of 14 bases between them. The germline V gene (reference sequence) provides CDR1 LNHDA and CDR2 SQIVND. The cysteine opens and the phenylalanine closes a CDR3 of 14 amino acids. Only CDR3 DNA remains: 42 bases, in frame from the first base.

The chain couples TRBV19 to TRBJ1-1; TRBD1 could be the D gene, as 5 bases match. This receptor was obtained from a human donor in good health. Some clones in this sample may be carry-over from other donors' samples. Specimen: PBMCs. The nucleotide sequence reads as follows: TGTGCCAGTGATTCGACGGGGGGGAACACTGAAGCTTTCTTT. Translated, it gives CASDSTGGNTEAFF.